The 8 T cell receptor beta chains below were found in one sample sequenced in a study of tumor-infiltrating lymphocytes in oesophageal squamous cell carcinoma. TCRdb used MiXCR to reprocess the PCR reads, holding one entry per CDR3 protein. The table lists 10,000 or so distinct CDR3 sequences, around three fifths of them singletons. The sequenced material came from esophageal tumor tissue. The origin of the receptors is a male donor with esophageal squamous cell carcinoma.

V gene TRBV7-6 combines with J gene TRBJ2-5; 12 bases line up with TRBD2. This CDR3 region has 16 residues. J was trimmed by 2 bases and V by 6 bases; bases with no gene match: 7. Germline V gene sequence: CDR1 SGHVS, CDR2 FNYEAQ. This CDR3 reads CASRPTSGRLQETQYF. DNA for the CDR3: TGTGCCAGCAGACCGACTAGCGGGAGACTTCAAGAGACCCAGTACTTC.

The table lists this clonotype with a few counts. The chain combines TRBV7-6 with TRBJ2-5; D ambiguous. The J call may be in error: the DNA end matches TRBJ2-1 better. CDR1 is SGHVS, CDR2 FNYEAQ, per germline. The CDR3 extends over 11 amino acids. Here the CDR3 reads CASRISNEQFF. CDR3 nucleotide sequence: TGTGCCAGCAGGATTTCCAATGAGCAGTTCTTC.

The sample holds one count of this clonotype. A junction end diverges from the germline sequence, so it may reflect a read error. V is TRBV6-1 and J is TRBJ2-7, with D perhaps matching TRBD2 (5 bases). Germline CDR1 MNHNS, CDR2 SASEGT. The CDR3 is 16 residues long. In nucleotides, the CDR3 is TGTGCCAGCACCCCAAACCCCCGCCTGAGGGATTCACCCCTCCACTTC. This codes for CASTPNPRLRDSPLHF.

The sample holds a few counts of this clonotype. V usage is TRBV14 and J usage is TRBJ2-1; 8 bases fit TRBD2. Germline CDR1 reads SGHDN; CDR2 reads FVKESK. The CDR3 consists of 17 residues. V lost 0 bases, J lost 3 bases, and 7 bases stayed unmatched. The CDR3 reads CASSQEYRLAYYNEQFF. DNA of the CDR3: TGTGCCAGCAGCCAAGAGTATCGACTAGCGTACTACAATGAGCAGTTCTTC. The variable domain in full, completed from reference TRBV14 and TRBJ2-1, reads EAGVTQFPSHSVIEKGQTVTLRCDPISGHDNLYWYRRVMGKEIKFLLHFVKESKQDESGMPNNRFLAERTGGTYSTLKVQPAELEDSGVYFCASSQEYRLAYYNEQFFGPGTRLTVL.

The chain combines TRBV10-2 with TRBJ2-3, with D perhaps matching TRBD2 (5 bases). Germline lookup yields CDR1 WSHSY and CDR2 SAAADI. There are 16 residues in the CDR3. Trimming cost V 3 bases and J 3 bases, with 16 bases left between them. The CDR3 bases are TGCGCCAGCAGTGACCTTCACGGGATCTCGACAGATACGCAGTATTTT. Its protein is CASSDLHGISTDTQYF.

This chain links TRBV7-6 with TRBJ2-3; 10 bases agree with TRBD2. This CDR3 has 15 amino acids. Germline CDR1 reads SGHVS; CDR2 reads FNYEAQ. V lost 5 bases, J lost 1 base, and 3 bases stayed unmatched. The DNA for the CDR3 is TGTGCCAGCAGCGAAGGACTAGCGGGCACAGATACGCAGTATTTT. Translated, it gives CASSEGLAGTDTQYF.

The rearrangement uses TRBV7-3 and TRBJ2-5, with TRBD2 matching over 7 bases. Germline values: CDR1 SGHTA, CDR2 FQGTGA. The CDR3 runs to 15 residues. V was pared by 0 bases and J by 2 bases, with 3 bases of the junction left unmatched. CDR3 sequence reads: CASSLTGEGQETQYF. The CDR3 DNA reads TGTGCCAGCAGCTTAACGGGGGAGGGGCAAGAGACCCAGTACTTC.

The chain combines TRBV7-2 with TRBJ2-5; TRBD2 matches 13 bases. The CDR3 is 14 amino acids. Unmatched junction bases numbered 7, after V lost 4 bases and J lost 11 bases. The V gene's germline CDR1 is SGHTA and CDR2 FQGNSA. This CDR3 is CASSSLAGGSGQYF. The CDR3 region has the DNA TGTGCCAGCAGCTCACTAGCGGGAGGGTCTGGGCAGTACTTC.